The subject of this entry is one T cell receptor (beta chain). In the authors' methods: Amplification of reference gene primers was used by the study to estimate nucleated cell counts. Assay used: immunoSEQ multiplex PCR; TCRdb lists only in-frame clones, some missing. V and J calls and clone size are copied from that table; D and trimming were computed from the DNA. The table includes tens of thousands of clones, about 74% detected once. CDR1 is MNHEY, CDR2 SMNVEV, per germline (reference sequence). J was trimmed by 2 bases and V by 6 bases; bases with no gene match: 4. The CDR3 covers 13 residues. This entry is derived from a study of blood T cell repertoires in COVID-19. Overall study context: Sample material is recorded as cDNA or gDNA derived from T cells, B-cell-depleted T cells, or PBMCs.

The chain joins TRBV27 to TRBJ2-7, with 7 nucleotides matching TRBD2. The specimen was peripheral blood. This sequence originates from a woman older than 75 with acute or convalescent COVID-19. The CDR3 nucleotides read TGTGCCAGCAGCCAGCGGGAAACCTACGAGCAGTACTTC. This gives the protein CASSQRETYEQYF.